The 17 T cell receptor beta chains presented below share a single source sample, sequenced in a study of blood T cell repertoires in COVID-19. TCRdb's table, derived via immunoSEQ multiplex PCR, lists solely in-frame clones and lacks some. The sample lists about 98,000 clones, around 75% occurring once. The sequenced material came from peripheral blood. These receptors were collected from an older man with acute or convalescent COVID-19.

V usage is TRBV27 and J usage is TRBJ1-5; 9 bases are shared with TRBD1. Trimming at V came to 5 bases and at J to 2 bases, leaving 4 bases not matched to a gene. This CDR3 is 15 amino acids long. CDR1 and CDR2 from the germline V gene are MNHEY and SMNVEV (reference sequence). The CDR3 loop is CASSPRTGGNQPQHF. CDR3 nucleotide sequence: TGTGCCAGCAGTCCCCGGACAGGGGGCAATCAGCCCCAGCATTTT.

The chain has TRBV4-2 and TRBJ2-2; 7 nucleotides line up with TRBD1. The CDR3 consists of 15 residues. J lost 7 bases, V lost 1 base, and 6 bases had no gene match. Germline loops: CDR1 LGHNA, CDR2 YNFKEQ. The CDR3 sequence: CASSQADREYGELFF. In nucleotides, the CDR3 is TGTGCCAGCAGCCAAGCCGACAGGGAGTACGGGGAGCTGTTTTTT.

This rearrangement joins TRBV2 to TRBJ2-2, with 9 bases matching TRBD1. Germline CDR1 and CDR2: SNHLY and FYNNEI. Trimming at V came to 6 bases and at J to 7 bases, leaving 12 bases not matched to a gene. The CDR3 is 16 amino acids. DNA for the CDR3: TGTGCCAGCAGACTTACCGGGACAGGGAATATCGGGGAGCTGTTTTTT. This codes for CASRLTGTGNIGELFF.

This chain joins TRBV6-6 and TRBJ1-6; 10 bases agree with TRBD1. The CDR3 extends over 14 amino acids. Trimming took 7 bases from V and 10 from J; bases not matched to a gene: 7. Germline V gene data show CDR1 as MNHNY and CDR2 as SVGAGI (reference sequence). The CDR3 here is CASTHGDRGSPLHF. The CDR3 DNA follows: TGTGCCAGCACCCATGGGGACAGGGGCTCACCCCTCCACTTT.

The V call is TRBV4-1, the J call TRBJ2-7; D ambiguous. Per the germline V gene, CDR1 is MGHRA and CDR2 is YSYEKL. Trimming took off 1 base at V and 4 bases at J, with 8 bases between the two ends. This CDR3 has 13 residues. The CDR3 loop reads CASSQVELYEQYF. The CDR3 bases are TGCGCCAGCAGCCAAGTCGAGCTGTACGAGCAGTACTTC.

V usage is TRBV11-2 and J usage is TRBJ1-2; TRBD1 might be the D (5 bases). CDR1 and CDR2 from the germline V gene are SGHAT and FQNNGV. V was shortened by 4 bases and J by 2 bases, with 14 bases between the two germline ends. The length of the CDR3 is 15 residues. The DNA of the CDR3 is TGTGCCAGCAGCTCCTTAGGGGCGGGAAACTATGGCTACACCTTC. As protein: CASSSLGAGNYGYTF.

This chain joins TRBV14 and TRBJ1-2; TRBD1 aligns across 7 bases. The J segment lost 2 bases and the V segment lost 1 base, leaving 7 bases of the junction unmatched. The CDR3 totals 16 residues. Germline CDR1 reads SGHDN; CDR2 reads FVKESK. The CDR3, as DNA: TGTGCCAGCAGCCAAGCTGGGACAGCCATGAACTATGGCTACACCTTC. Protein: CASSQAGTAMNYGYTF.

V usage is TRBV3-1 (or the pseudogene TRBV3-2) and J usage is TRBJ1-5; tentative D call: TRBD1 (5 bases). Germline V gene sequence: CDR1 LGHDT, CDR2 YNNKEL (reference sequence). There are 14 residues in the CDR3. V lost 5 bases and J 7 bases, leaving 15 bases between the germline ends. DNA of the CDR3: TGTGCCAGCAGCTCAAAGGGGTTGGAGCAGCCCCAGCATTTT. Amino acids: CASSSKGLEQPQHF.

This chain links TRBV25-1 with TRBJ2-3; the D gene is possibly TRBD1 (6 bases). The CDR3 spans 15 residues. V dropped 5 bases and J dropped 2 bases, with 14 bases sitting between them. Germline V gives CDR1 MGHDK, CDR2 SYGVNS. CDR3 nucleotide sequence: TGTGCCAGCAGTCGGACAGCAATACACACAGATACGCAGTATTTT. Its translation is CASSRTAIHTDTQYF.

Notes on this clone: One end of the junction varies from germline; a read error may be responsible. The chain uses TRBV5-1 and TRBJ1-4; a weak D match, TRBD1 (6 bases). This CDR3 has 14 residues. From germline, CDR1 is SGHRS and CDR2 YFSETQ. In DNA form, the CDR3 reads TGCGCCAGCAGGTTGGACAGTGCTAATGAAAAACTGTTTTTT. Its protein product is CASRLDSANEKLFF.

The chain is built from TRBV9 and TRBJ2-3; D uncertain. The CDR3 length is 14 residues. The germline CDR1 and CDR2 sequences are SGDLS and YYNGEE. V was trimmed by 0 bases and J by 0 bases, leaving 5 bases between them. CDR3: CASSVATSTDTQYF. The CDR3, as DNA: TGTGCCAGCAGCGTAGCTACTAGCACAGATACGCAGTATTTT.

CDR3 amino acids: CASSGPTGAVFYGYTF. Written as DNA, the CDR3 is TGTGCCAGCAGTGGTCCGACAGGGGCCGTTTTCTATGGCTACACCTTC. The rearrangement links TRBV25-1 to TRBJ1-2, with 8 bases aligning to TRBD1. Germline V gene sequence: CDR1 MGHDK, CDR2 SYGVNS. After removal of 4 bases from V and 4 bases from J, the junction contained 11 bases not matched to a gene. The CDR3 has 16 residues.

This clone was counted only a few times. The rearrangement joins TRBV19 to TRBJ1-1; the D gene is possibly TRBD1 (5 bases). CDR3 length: 15 amino acids. V was clipped by 7 bases and J by 0 bases, with 15 bases between them. The germline V gene has CDR1 LNHDA and CDR2 SQIVND (reference sequence). The CDR3 spells CASKTSDRMNTEAFF. For the CDR3, the DNA is TGTGCCAGTAAAACTTCTGACAGAATGAACACTGAAGCTTTCTTT.

The V and J genes are TRBV5-1 and TRBJ2-5; 9 positions agree with TRBD2. This CDR3 region has 16 residues. V shed 3 bases, J shed 4 bases, and the junction held 10 bases outside the gene matches. CDR1 and CDR2 (germline): SGHRS, YFSETQ. CDR3 residues: CASSSTAGGPVETQYF. The CDR3 DNA reads TGCGCCAGCAGCTCCACCGCGGGAGGGCCGGTAGAGACCCAGTACTTC.

The chain has TRBV9 and TRBJ2-1; D is ambiguous. This CDR3 region has 11 residues. Germline CDR1 is SGDLS and CDR2 is YYNGEE. V was shortened by 5 bases and J by 4 bases, with 4 bases between the two germline ends. The CDR3 DNA reads TGTGCCAGCAGTAAATACAATGAGCAGTTCTTC. It encodes CASSKYNEQFF.

This clone appeared a few times. The chain recombines TRBV5-1 with TRBJ2-3; TRBD2 agrees at 13 bases. CDR3 length equals 16 residues. CDR1 SGHRS and CDR2 YFSETQ come from the germline V gene. With 3 bases clipped from V and 3 bases from J, the junction kept 4 bases outside the gene matches. This CDR3 reads CASSWGLAGITDTQYF. The DNA for the CDR3 is TGCGCCAGCAGCTGGGGACTAGCGGGAATAACAGATACGCAGTATTTT.

This clone was observed a handful of times. The gene calls are TRBV11-3 and TRBJ2-1; 10 bases line up with TRBD2. This CDR3 spans 17 amino acids. With V trimmed by 3 bases and J by 5 bases, 10 bases remained unmatched. Germline V gene lookup returns CDR1 SGHNT and CDR2 YENEEA. The CDR3 region has the DNA TGTGCCAGCAGCTTGATAGGTGGACTAGCGGCCAACAATGAGCAGTTCTTC. Encoded protein: CASSLIGGLAANNEQFF.